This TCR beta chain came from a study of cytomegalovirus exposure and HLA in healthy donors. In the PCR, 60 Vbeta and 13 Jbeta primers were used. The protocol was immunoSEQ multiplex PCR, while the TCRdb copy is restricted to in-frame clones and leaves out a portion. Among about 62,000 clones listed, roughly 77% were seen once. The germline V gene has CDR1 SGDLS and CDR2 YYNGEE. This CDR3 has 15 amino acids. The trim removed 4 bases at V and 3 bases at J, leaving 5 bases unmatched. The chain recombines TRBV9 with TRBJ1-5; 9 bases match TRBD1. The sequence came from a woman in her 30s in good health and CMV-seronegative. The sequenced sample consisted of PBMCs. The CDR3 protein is CASSRGQGTNQPQHF. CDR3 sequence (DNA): TGTGCCAGCAGCCGGGGACAGGGAACCAATCAGCCCCAGCATTTT.